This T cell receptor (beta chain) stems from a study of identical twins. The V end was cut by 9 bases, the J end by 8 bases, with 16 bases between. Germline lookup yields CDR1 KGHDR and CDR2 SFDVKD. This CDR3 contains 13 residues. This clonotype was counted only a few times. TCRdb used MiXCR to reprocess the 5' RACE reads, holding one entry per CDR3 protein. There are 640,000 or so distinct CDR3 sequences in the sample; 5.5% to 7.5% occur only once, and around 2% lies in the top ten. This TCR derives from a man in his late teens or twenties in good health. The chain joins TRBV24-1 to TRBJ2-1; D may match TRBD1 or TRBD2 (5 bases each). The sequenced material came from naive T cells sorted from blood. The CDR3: CATALEGRDEQFF. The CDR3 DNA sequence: TGTGCCACCGCCCTTGAGGGGAGAGATGAGCAGTTCTTC.